This record looks at one T cell receptor beta chain sequence and its context. As yet, its antigen is unknown. The samples comprised about 0.85-11 million cryopreserved PBMC ahead of DNA extraction. immunoSEQ v3.0 was run at survey level. Researchers set sequencing to target roughly 35,000-55,000 T-cell genomes per sample. Using immunoSEQ multiplex PCR, the repertoire was profiled, and TCRdb retains in-frame clones only, with some absent. The data contain more than 25,000 clones, roughly nine tenths of them seen just once; the ten biggest clones take up more than 0.9%. The data were obtained in a study of long-term antiretroviral therapy in people with HIV. Trimming took off 5 bases at V and 0 bases at J, with 14 bases between the two ends. The CDR3 is made up of 17 amino acids. CDR1 and CDR2 from the germline V gene are SEHNR and FQNEAQ (reference sequence). Study observations and caveats: No data on ART adherence, viral resistance or therapy changes.

The material sequenced was unsorted PBMCs, taken 2 years after starting antiretroviral therapy. The source of this sequence is a man between 50 and 59 years old with HIV. The gene calls are TRBV7-9 and TRBJ1-6; no firm D call. CDR3 nucleotides: TGTGCCAGCAGCCCCCGGTCAGATAGCTCCTATAATTCACCCCTCCACTTT. This translates into CASSPRSDSSYNSPLHF.